The next 3 T cell receptor beta chains were all read from a single sample in a study of T-cell reconstitution after alpha-beta-depleted transplantation in children listed by TCRdb under 2016. Library prep was done by PCR. Data came from an Illumina HiSeq 2500. Molecular barcoding was employed in the preparation of TCR libraries, with unique molecular identifiers being used to normalize TCRbeta repertoire quantification. TCRdb reprocessed the public reads (quality trimming at Q25 with fastp, clone calling with MiXCR) and kept in-frame beta chains. Entries that share a CDR3 protein sequence are merged under the most common genes and DNA. This sample holds over 200,000 distinct CDR3 sequences; roughly a sixth were observed only once. The ten top clones hold roughly two fifths of the sample. The treatment or condition label corresponds to: allogeneic hematopoietic cell transplantation with graft depleted of TCRalphabeta T cells and CD19 B cells.

Sequences were derived from PBMCs, mostly from graft donor cells, sampled 360 days after TCRalphabeta/CD19-depleted stem cell transplant. The receptors stem from a male patient between 2 and 15 years old who had a stem cell transplant for acute lymphoblastic leukemia, so the T cells may come from the graft donor.

This clonotype was picked up a small number of times. V usage is TRBV7-2 and J usage is TRBJ2-2, with D tentatively TRBD2 (6 bases). V lost 4 bases and J 7 bases, leaving 10 bases between the germline ends. Germline V gene data show CDR1 as SGHTA and CDR2 as FQGNSA. The CDR3 extends over 13 amino acids. CDR3: CASSSGLYGELFF. In DNA form, the CDR3 reads TGTGCCAGCAGCTCGGGACTCTACGGGGAGCTGTTTTTT.

V gene TRBV27 combines with J gene TRBJ1-1; no clear D. V lost 4 bases and J 6 bases, leaving 12 bases between the germline ends. The germline V gene has CDR1 MNHEY and CDR2 SMNVEV (reference sequence). The CDR3 length is 13 residues. For the CDR3, the DNA is TGTGCCAGCAGTTCCCCTGGTAACCCTGAAGCTTTCTTT. This sequence encodes CASSSPGNPEAFF.

In this sample, this clonotype turned up a few times. The rearrangement joins TRBV29-1 to TRBJ2-2; 8 bases are shared with TRBD1. The CDR3 length is 14 residues. The germline V gene encodes CDR1 SQVTM and CDR2 ANQGSEA. V lost 3 bases to trimming and J lost 4 bases; unmatched junction nucleotides: 4. The CDR3 sequence: CSVERTGSTGELFF. The CDR3 DNA reads TGCAGCGTTGAGAGGACAGGGAGCACCGGGGAGCTGTTTTTT.